The entry below describes one TCR beta chain. There are a few counts of this clone. No antigen is known for it. Base-call qualities are not available, and no considerably larger clone is one nucleotide away. Via the germline V gene (reference sequence), CDR1 is LNHDA and CDR2 SQIVND. The CDR3 runs 15 amino acids, cysteine and phenylalanine included. Only the CDR3 portion is preserved as DNA: 45 bases, with reading frame beginning at the first base. From V the trimming removes 5 bases and from J it removes 6 bases, while the gene matches leave 7 bases of the junction unaccounted for. Participants in the prospective study were aged roughly 18 to 100 years, lived in 20 to 30 United States geographic areas, and enrolled through a virtual design. In the prospective study, cohorts were assigned on the basis of participant-reported clinical history obtained from a screening survey and a study questionnaire. Recovered participants in ImmuneRACE Cohort 3 were defined as having two consecutive negative NP/OP PCR tests, clearance from a healthcare professional, or resolution of symptoms. In the prospective study, mobile phlebotomists collected whole blood, serum and a nasopharyngeal or oropharyngeal swab from each participant. Participants in the prospective study had the option to provide additional blood draws and questionnaires over a roughly 2-month period. Prospective study blood samples were shipped either frozen or at room temperature before DNA extraction.

The immunoSEQ Assay, a bias-controlled multiplex PCR, was used to amplify TCRbeta CDR3 regions from genomic DNA. On the authors' methods: The number of nucleated cells in each sample was estimated by amplification of reference gene primers within the assay. To quantify the absolute abundance of each unique TCRbeta CDR3 rearrangement, sequence reads were collapsed and filtered. For each sample, productive Simpson clonality was calculated as the square root of Simpson's diversity index across productive rearrangements. TCRdb holds this immuneACCESS table with in-frame rearrangements only. Some clones are missing; in checked studies, unresolved V genes explain under half, and the rest has no known cause. The D gene and trimming were derived from the DNA, and the V and J assignments and clone size from that table. The sample records fewer than 400,000 clones, over 75% of which are singletons. Of the sample, over 4.5% falls within the top ten clones.

This sample was included in a study of blood T cell repertoires in COVID-19 (dated by TCRdb to the early 2020s). Background for the entire study: Samples from collaborators originated in the United States, Italy and Spain and spanned both the acute and convalescent phases of COVID-19. Samples came from the ongoing ImmuneRACE study (first 160 participants) plus 1,254 subjects from 6 global collaborators. The repertoires were released in a freely available public database intended as a resource for research on the immune response to SARS-CoV-2. The prospective study material was composed of cDNA or gDNA derived from T cells, B-cell-depleted T cells, or PBMCs. A de-identified subject ID, COVID-19 status, age in years and sex were almost always included in the sample metadata. Deeply sampled blood TCRbeta repertoires from subjects exposed to, actively infected with, or recovered from COVID-19 were included in the dataset. HLA class I and class II types, where available, came from metadata supplied by the sample provider rather than from assay-based typing.

Paper-wide results and their limitations: The quantity of clinical and demographic metadata differed by source and by participant and was supplied without curation.

The sequence came from a man younger than 45 who had recovered from COVID-19. The sample consisted of PBMCs or T cells enriched from blood (not recorded which). Recombination connected TRBV19 to TRBJ1-5; TRBD1 matches 10 bases in the middle. CDR3 sequence: CASSPWTGGVQPQHF. The sequence in DNA is TGTGCCAGTAGTCCTTGGACAGGGGGTGTTCAGCCCCAGCATTTT.